A selection of T cell receptor beta chains follows, all from one sample in a study of cytomegalovirus exposure and HLA in healthy donors. The table came from immunoSEQ multiplex PCR; TCRdb's copy has only in-frame clones and leaves some out. In the table there are about 88,000 clones, 69% of which are singletons. Sequencing input: PBMCs. The receptors originated from a man aged 45-65 years in good health and CMV-seronegative. Each CDR3 is given with its conserved first and last residue.

V gene: TRBV7-9
CDR3 protein: CASSSRLSSYNEQFF

V gene: TRBV6-1
CDR3 protein: CASSERQASFYSNQPQHF

V gene: TRBV7-2
CDR3 protein: CASSLDTGGRGDTQYF

V gene: TRBV7-6
CDR3 protein: CASSLRTSGDYNEQFF

V gene: TRBV6-1
CDR3 protein: CASSPVAGGTGELFF

V gene: TRBV7-2
CDR3 protein: CASSSRRLAVKDTQYF

V gene: TRBV28
CDR3 protein: CATVTRYGYTF

V gene: TRBV5-4
CDR3 protein: CASSLGSGGLNEQFF

V gene: TRBV5-1
CDR3 protein: CASSLNWDPGQRGYTF

V gene: TRBV30
CDR3 protein: CAWSSGLAGGLSETQYF

V gene: TRBV5-1
CDR3 protein: CASSAAGVYAGELFF

V gene: TRBV10-3
CDR3 protein: CAIKRGADRGNSPLHF

V gene: TRBV30
CDR3 protein: CAWSLGGGGYEQYF

V gene: TRBV29-1
CDR3 protein: CSVTRTGELFF

V gene: TRBV9
CDR3 protein: CASSVGNAGSSYEQYF

V gene: TRBV6-1
CDR3 protein: CASNTDRSRETQYF

V gene: TRBV7-9
CDR3 protein: CASSLTSGRETGELFF

V gene: TRBV2
CDR3 protein: CASNPTGNTGELFF

V gene: TRBV14
CDR3 protein: CASSQDRGTEAFF

V gene: TRBV5-4
CDR3 protein: CASSFRTPRSETQYF

V gene: TRBV28
CDR3 protein: CASSRTTPEAFF

V gene: TRBV5-1
CDR3 protein: CASSSGPTGAETQYF

V gene: TRBV30
CDR3 protein: CAWSPGLADYNEQFF

V gene: TRBV7-2
CDR3 protein: CASSLSYQETQYF

V gene: TRBV7-2
CDR3 protein: CASSLSSSGSETQYF

V gene: TRBV5-1
CDR3 protein: CASSLDRANEKLFF

V gene: TRBV10-3
CDR3 protein: CAISAMAEDYGYTF

V gene: TRBV19
CDR3 protein: CASSPRDSFTDTQYF

V gene: TRBV2
CDR3 protein: CASRLTDTQYF

V gene: TRBV6-5
CDR3 protein: CASSYASGARGSYTF

V gene: TRBV4-3
CDR3 protein: CASSQEPGSGELFF

V gene: TRBV7-2
CDR3 protein: CASSLTGSSYEQYF

V gene: TRBV19
CDR3 protein: CASTEFNRGRAYGYTF

V gene: TRBV6-1
CDR3 protein: CASSDPSGSSILGTGELFF

V gene: TRBV28
CDR3 protein: CASSPPGSHYGYTF

V gene: TRBV2
CDR3 protein: CASSLAGGPKNIQYF

V gene: TRBV5-6
CDR3 protein: CASSYKRDSQSPLHF

V gene: TRBV4-3
CDR3 protein: CASSTSWGLAGSTDTQYF

V gene: TRBV7-9
CDR3 protein: CASSSRALAKNIQYF

V gene: TRBV9
CDR3 protein: CASSARGTSGRRETQYF

V gene: TRBV14
CDR3 protein: CASSPLGQENTEAFF

V gene: TRBV7-2
CDR3 protein: CASSSQGTGNTIYF